The 22 T cell receptor beta chains below all came from one sample that was sequenced in a study of T-cell reconstitution after alpha-beta-depleted transplantation in children. Library preparation (for TCRbeta) was performed with unique molecular identifiers. TCRdb recomputed calls from the PCR reads with MiXCR, one row per CDR3 protein. The sample has under 300,000 distinct CDR3 sequences; 9.7% are singletons. Sequencing was performed on PBMCs from the stem cell graft donor, taken from the stem cell graft. These receptors originate from a human donor who donated a stem cell graft to a child with SCID.

This clonotype was seen many times. V usage is TRBV29-1 and J usage is TRBJ1-2; D unresolved. The CDR3 is 13 amino acids. V shed 7 bases and J shed 0 bases, with 12 bases lying between them. Germline values: CDR1 SQVTM, CDR2 ANQGSEA. CDR3 sequence (DNA): TGCAGCGCCGGTCTTGGGGCTAACTATGGCTACACCTTC. It encodes CSAGLGANYGYTF.

This clonotype was found many times. Relative to the germline gene, one junction end is altered; a read error may explain this. V is TRBV14 and J is TRBJ2-2; no definite D call. There are 17 residues in the CDR3. Looked up from germline, CDR1 is SGHDN and CDR2 is FVKESK. CDR3 loop: CASSQSVSPRNAGELFF. Here the CDR3 DNA reads TGTGCCAGCAGCCAATCAGTCTCACCACGGAACGCCGGGGAGCTGTTTTTT.

Many counts were recorded for this clonotype. This chain links TRBV20-1 with TRBJ1-5, with 7 bases fitting TRBD1. The CDR3 sequence is 13 residues long. In germline, CDR1 is DFQATT, CDR2 SNEGSKA (reference sequence). The junction had 2 bases not matched to a gene; V was cut back by 6 bases and J by 0 bases. CDR3 coding DNA: TGCAGTGCCAGGGGGGATAGCAATCAGCCCCAGCATTTT. Amino acid sequence: CSARGDSNQPQHF.

This clonotype appeared many times. The genes are TRBV5-6 and TRBJ2-3; D is ambiguous. V lost 5 bases, J lost 1 base, and 8 bases lay in between. CDR1 is SGHDT and CDR2 is YYEEEE in the germline V gene. This CDR3 has 13 amino acids. The CDR3 spells CASSIQGTDTQYF. The CDR3 coding sequence is TGTGCCAGCAGTATCCAGGGCACAGATACGCAGTATTTT.

Many counts were recorded for this clonotype. The CDR3 reads CASSRLAGETQYF. CDR3 nucleotide sequence: TGTGCCAGCAGCCGACTAGCTGGGGAGACCCAGTACTTC. V gene TRBV12-3 or TRBV12-4 combines with J gene TRBJ2-5; 7 positions agree with TRBD2. The CDR3 contains 13 residues. V lost 6 bases to trimming and J lost 5 bases; unmatched junction nucleotides: 6.

This clonotype was seen at least ten times. In DNA form, the CDR3 reads TGTGCCAGCCAAGGTACCGGGGTATTAAACACCGGGGAGCTGTTTTTT. Translation gives CASQGTGVLNTGELFF. The genes are TRBV12-3 or TRBV12-4 and TRBJ2-2, with a weak D call TRBD2 (5 bases). The CDR3 extends over 16 amino acids. V was clipped by 8 bases and J by 2 bases, with 18 bases between them.

This clonotype was seen ten or more times. The chain has TRBV27 and TRBJ1-5, with TRBD1 matching over 8 bases. J lost 6 bases, V lost 8 bases, and 9 bases had no gene match. Germline values: CDR1 MNHEY, CDR2 SMNVEV (reference sequence). This CDR3 has 14 residues. CDR3 sequence (DNA): TGTGCCAGCGGAAGACAGGGGTCGGTTCAGCCCCAGCATTTT. Protein sequence: CASGRQGSVQPQHF.

This clonotype was seen repeatedly, ten times or more. The rearrangement joins TRBV4-3 to TRBJ2-2; D is perhaps TRBD2 (6 bases). There are 15 residues in the CDR3. The V end was cut by 1 base, the J end by 1 base, with 7 bases between. Germline CDR1 reads LGHNA; CDR2 reads YSLEER. The CDR3 region is CASSQAAGNTGELFF. DNA for the CDR3: TGCGCCAGCAGCCAAGCAGCGGGGAACACCGGGGAGCTGTTTTTT.

Note on this clonotype: A much more abundant neighbour one base away suggests this may be a read error. V and J are TRBV5-1 and TRBJ2-5, with D unclear. The germline V gene has CDR1 SGHRS and CDR2 YFSETQ. The CDR3 is 13 residues long. The chain's CDR3 is CASSVGYQQTQYF. In DNA, the CDR3 is TGCGCCAGCAGCGTTGGGTACCAACAGACCCAGTACTTC. Filled out from reference TRBV5-1 and TRBJ2-5, the complete variable domain reads KAGVTQTPRYLIKTRGQQVTLSCSPISGHRSVSWYQQTPGQGLQFLFEYFSETQRNKGNFPGRFSGRQFSNSRSEMNVSTLELGDSALYLCASSVGYQQTQYFGPGTRLLVL.

This sequence joins TRBV3-1 and TRBJ1-1; 11 positions agree with TRBD1. V gave up 11 bases and J gave up 5 bases; unmatched junction bases: 13. This CDR3 has 15 amino acids. Germline V gene lookup returns CDR1 LGHDT and CDR2 YNNKEL (reference sequence). The CDR3 DNA is TGTGCCTTCTGTACCGGGACAGGGGGGGGAACTGAAGCTTTCTTT. This sequence encodes CAFCTGTGGGTEAFF.

This clonotype was seen ten or more times. J is TRBJ2-1 and V is TRBV20-1; unclear D gene. V was shortened by 3 bases and J by 8 bases, with 11 bases between the two germline ends. Germline assignment: CDR1 DFQATT and CDR2 SNEGSKA (reference sequence). The CDR3 totals 12 residues. CDR3 sequence: CSASDQGYEQFF. CDR3 DNA sequence: TGCAGTGCTAGTGACCAAGGCTATGAGCAGTTCTTC.

This clonotype was seen repeatedly, ten times or more. The chain combines TRBV28 with TRBJ2-3, with a tentative D call TRBD1 (5 bases). Per the germline V gene, CDR1 is MDHEN and CDR2 is SYDVKM. V gave up 3 bases and J gave up 2 bases, with 15 bases separating them. There are 16 residues in the CDR3. The CDR3 here is CASSLGGRDLTDTQYF. The DNA of the CDR3 is TGTGCCAGCAGTTTGGGCGGCAGGGATCTCACAGATACGCAGTATTTT.

This clonotype has at least ten counts. This chain connects TRBV10-3 to TRBJ1-5; 9 bases line up with TRBD1. Per germline, CDR1 ENHRY and CDR2 SYGVKD. The ends lost 5 bases at V and 11 bases at J; junction bases unmatched: 13. CDR3 length: 15 amino acids. Here the CDR3 DNA reads TGTGCCATCAGTCCGGACAGGGGCCTCCCGGGGTCCCAGCATTTT. It specifies CAISPDRGLPGSQHF.

This clonotype was counted ten times or more. The V call is TRBV7-2, the J call TRBJ2-1; 10 positions agree with TRBD1. V lost 5 bases to trimming and J lost 7 bases; unmatched junction nucleotides: 8. There are 15 residues in the CDR3. Germline V lookup: CDR1 SGHTA, CDR2 FQGNSA. The CDR3 spells CASSLTRDRGNEQFF. In nucleotides, the CDR3 is TGTGCCAGCAGCCTCACCCGGGACAGGGGAAATGAGCAGTTCTTC.

In this sample, this clonotype turned up a few times. V is TRBV6-2 or TRBV6-3 and J is TRBJ2-1; 7 bases are a match to TRBD2. CDR1 and CDR2 (germline): MNHEY, SVGEGT. Trimming removed 5 bases from V and 2 bases from J; junction bases left unmatched: 6. CDR3 length: 15 residues. CDR3 DNA sequence: TGTGCCAGCAGTCCCCGGCTAGCGGCCTACAATGAGCAGTTCTTC. Amino acids: CASSPRLAAYNEQFF.

This clonotype was counted at least ten times. The chain recombines TRBV7-3 with TRBJ2-5, with 13 bases lining up with TRBD2. Germline CDR1 is SGHTA and CDR2 is FQGTGA. CDR3 length: 16 amino acids. With 3 bases clipped from V and 0 bases from J, the junction kept 1 base outside the gene matches. CDR3 protein: CASSLTSGGYQETQYF. As DNA, the CDR3 is TGTGCCAGCAGCTTGACTAGCGGGGGGTACCAAGAGACCCAGTACTTC.

This clonotype was counted a few times. The chain is built from TRBV20-1 and TRBJ2-2, with 11 bases identical to TRBD2. The germline V gene has CDR1 DFQATT and CDR2 SNEGSKA (reference sequence). This CDR3 spans 16 amino acids. Trimming removed 5 bases from V and 7 bases from J; junction bases left unmatched: 12. CDR3 amino acids: CSAAGVRTSGYGELFF. CDR3 nucleotide sequence: TGCAGTGCTGCCGGTGTCCGGACTAGCGGGTACGGGGAGCTGTTTTTT.

Concerning this clonotype: It may be a read error: a sequence one base away is much more abundant. This chain joins TRBV5-1 and TRBJ2-6; D is perhaps TRBD2 (7 bases). Germline V gives CDR1 SGHRS, CDR2 YFSETQ. The V and J ends lost 3 bases and 2 bases respectively, with 15 bases between them. This CDR3 is built from 17 residues. CDR3 residues: CASSSPRGLPGANVLTF. CDR3 nucleotide sequence: TGCGCCAGCAGCTCCCCGCGGGGGCTGCCTGGGGCCAACGTCCTGACTTTC.

The rearrangement links TRBV7-3 to TRBJ1-1; maybe TRBD1 (6 bases). Germline assignment: CDR1 SGHTA and CDR2 FQGTGA. This CDR3 is built from 16 residues. The V and J ends lost 0 bases and 5 bases respectively, with 16 bases between them. The CDR3 DNA is TGTGCCAGCAGCTTAACGGCTGGGGGAGGGGGAACTGAAGCTTTCTTT. Its protein is CASSLTAGGGGTEAFF.

The chain has TRBV30 and TRBJ2-1; 8 bases map to TRBD2. This CDR3 is built from 12 residues. Per germline, CDR1 GTSNPN and CDR2 SVGIG (reference sequence). Trimming removed 0 bases from V and 12 bases from J; junction bases left unmatched: 4. This CDR3 is CAWSVLGTRQFF. The CDR3 DNA reads TGTGCCTGGAGTGTACTGGGGACTAGGCAGTTCTTC.

This clonotype showed up many times. The chain joins TRBV7-9 to TRBJ1-6; TRBD1 matches at 8 bases. CDR1 is SEHNR, CDR2 FQNEAQ, per germline (reference sequence). J gave up 8 bases and V 2 bases, and 2 bases lay outside the gene matches. The length of the CDR3 is 14 residues. The CDR3 nucleotides are TGTGCCAGCAGCTTAACGACAGGGGATTCACCCCTCCACTTT. Encoded protein: CASSLTTGDSPLHF.

Of note for this clonotype: A read error is possible here, since a much larger clone lies one base away. The CDR3 reads CTSSGPHSGGTSTDTQYF. In DNA form, the CDR3 reads TGTACCAGCAGTGGCCCCCACAGCGGGGGGACTAGCACAGATACGCAGTATTTT. V and J are TRBV12-3 or TRBV12-4 and TRBJ2-3; 9 bases map to TRBD2. The CDR3 has 18 residues.